This entry lists 28 T cell receptor beta chains sequenced from one sample in a study of T cell repertoires in cytomegalovirus infection. TCRdb called the reads again in MiXCR, with one record for every CDR3 protein. Altogether around 100,000 distinct CDR3 sequences are present, roughly 9.1% being singletons, with the ten largest covering over 25%. These receptors' targets are unknown. The sample taken for sequencing was PBMCs, sequenced either directly or after in vitro stimulation (not recorded which). The source is a human donor in good health (CMV status not recorded). Some clones in this sample may be carry-over from other donors' samples.

This clonotype has only a few counts. The CDR3 DNA sequence: TGTGCCAGCAGCTTGGGTGGGTACGATGGCTACACCTTC. It codes for CASSLGGYDGYTF. The chain employs TRBV5-4 and TRBJ1-2; D uncertain. Germline V gene sequence: CDR1 SGHNT, CDR2 YYREEE (reference sequence). V lost 0 bases, J lost 6 bases, and 9 bases lay in between. This CDR3 region has 13 residues. The variable domain in full, with the rest retrieved from reference TRBV5-4 and TRBJ1-2, is ETGVTQSPTHLIKTRGQQVTLRCSSQSGHNTVSWYQQALGQGPQFIFQYYREEENGRGNFPPRFSGLQFPNYSSELNVNALELDDSALYLCASSLGGYDGYTFGSGTRLTVV.

This clonotype was counted only a few times. The chain is built from TRBV7-6 and TRBJ2-1; 11 bases line up with TRBD1. The J segment lost 6 bases and the V segment lost 5 bases, leaving 3 bases of the junction unmatched. The CDR3 covers 14 residues. Germline CDR1 reads SGHVS; CDR2 reads FNYEAQ. The CDR3 is CASSLGQGVNEQFF. The CDR3 DNA follows: TGTGCCAGCAGCCTGGGACAGGGGGTCAATGAGCAGTTCTTC.

The chain combines TRBV2 with TRBJ2-3; D is uncertain. V was cut by 8 bases and J by 3 bases, with 12 bases left in between. Germline V gene lookup returns CDR1 SNHLY and CDR2 FYNNEI. The CDR3 consists of 13 residues. CDR3 loop: CASQRTRTDTQYF. CDR3 sequence (DNA): TGTGCCAGCCAAAGGACCAGAACAGATACGCAGTATTTT.

This clonotype showed up just a few times. The J gene is TRBJ2-5, the V gene TRBV29-1; possible D gene TRBD2, 6 bases. V gave up 5 bases and J gave up 5 bases, with 15 bases separating them. Germline V gene sequence: CDR1 SQVTM, CDR2 ANQGSEA. The CDR3 sequence is 13 residues long. For the CDR3, the DNA is TGCAGCGTTAACGACGGGGGTCGGGAGACCCAGTACTTC. This sequence encodes CSVNDGGRETQYF.

This clonotype was picked up a small number of times. This chain links TRBV7-9 with TRBJ2-1; tentatively, D is TRBD1 or TRBD2 (5 bases each). Germline V CDR1 and CDR2: SEHNR, FQNEAQ (reference sequence). V was shortened by 1 base and J by 9 bases, with 7 bases between the two germline ends. There are 12 residues in the CDR3. The DNA of the CDR3 is TGTGCCAGCAGCTTAGGGGACGGTGAGCAGTTCTTC. Translation: CASSLGDGEQFF.

This clonotype was seen many times. The chain is built from TRBV5-6 and TRBJ2-3, with TRBD2 matching 8 bases. CDR1 is SGHDT and CDR2 is YYEEEE in the germline V gene. V lost 4 bases and J lost 8; bases outside the gene matches: 12. The CDR3 sequence is 15 residues long. In DNA form, the CDR3 reads TGTGCCAGCAGCACAATGGCGGGAGGAGAAGGTACGCAGTATTTT. Protein: CASSTMAGGEGTQYF.

This clonotype is categorized as medium-sized. This sequence joins TRBV7-2 and TRBJ2-1; D may match TRBD1 or TRBD2 (5 bases each). The CDR3 extends over 15 amino acids. Per germline, CDR1 SGHTA and CDR2 FQGNSA. V lost 5 bases, J lost 0 bases, and 11 bases lay in between. The CDR3 bases are TGTGCCAGCAGCCCCCGGGGCTCCTCCTACAATGAGCAGTTCTTC. Amino acids: CASSPRGSSYNEQFF.

The chain joins TRBV11-3 to TRBJ1-4; D is uncertain. The CDR3 is 16 residues long. With 2 bases removed from V and 7 bases from J, the gap between germline ends came to 17 bases. Germline lookup yields CDR1 SGHNT and CDR2 YENEEA. The chain's CDR3 is CASSLRPFDDGEKLFF. Here the CDR3 DNA reads TGTGCCAGCAGCTTAAGGCCCTTCGACGACGGTGAAAAACTGTTTTTT.

The chain joins TRBV7-9 to TRBJ2-1, with D perhaps TRBD1 (6 bases). The CDR3 has 15 residues. The germline V and J ends were trimmed by 6 bases and 6 bases, with 18 bases remaining between them. CDR1 is SEHNR, CDR2 FQNEAQ, per germline (reference sequence). CDR3 DNA: TGTGCCAGCAGACCCCTCCGGGACACATTCAATGAGCAGTTCTTC. This translates into CASRPLRDTFNEQFF.

This clonotype came up many times. The chain uses TRBV4-3 and TRBJ2-4; D may be TRBD1 (5 bases). The CDR3 runs to 14 residues. CDR1 and CDR2 from the germline V gene are LGHNA and YSLEER. V shed 0 bases and J shed 9 bases, with 12 bases lying between them. CDR3 loop: CASSQDLAGFIQYF. CDR3 nucleotide sequence: TGCGCCAGCAGCCAAGATCTTGCAGGGTTCATTCAGTACTTC.

The rearrangement uses TRBV28 and TRBJ1-5; tentatively, D is TRBD1 (6 bases). Germline loops: CDR1 MDHEN, CDR2 SYDVKM. This CDR3 is 16 amino acids long. V was clipped by 4 bases and J by 0 bases, with 13 bases between them. The CDR3 sequence is CASSSSGHHSNQPQHF. CDR3 bases: TGTGCCAGCAGTTCCTCGGGACATCATAGCAATCAGCCCCAGCATTTT.

This clonotype was recorded at least ten times. The V call is TRBV6-4, the J call TRBJ1-2; TRBD1 agrees at 7 bases. Germline values: CDR1 MRHNA, CDR2 SNTAGT. The ends lost 3 bases at V and 6 bases at J; junction bases unmatched: 16. CDR3 length equals 17 residues. This chain's CDR3 is CASSDGTDAASSHGYTF. CDR3 nucleotide sequence: TGTGCCAGCAGTGATGGGACAGACGCAGCAAGTAGCCATGGCTACACCTTC.

At least ten counts were recorded for this clonotype. The gene calls are TRBV12-3 or TRBV12-4 and TRBJ1-5; no clear D. This CDR3 is 12 amino acids long. The V and J ends lost 3 bases and 4 bases respectively, with 4 bases between them. CDR3 residues: CASSFSNQPQHF. The CDR3 DNA reads TGTGCCAGCAGTTTTTCTAATCAGCCCCAGCATTTT.

In its sample, this clonotype was seen many times. Here the CDR3 DNA reads TGTGCCAGCACCCCCGTCAGCGGGAGGTCCTTCCAACCCGGGGAGCTGTTTTTT. Translated: CASTPVSGRSFQPGELFF. V usage is TRBV7-2 and J usage is TRBJ2-2; 9 nucleotides agree with TRBD2. The CDR3 covers 18 residues. Germline loops: CDR1 SGHTA, CDR2 FQGNSA. Unmatched junction bases numbered 18, after V lost 7 bases and J lost 6 bases.

This clonotype has a handful of counts. The gene calls are TRBV19 and TRBJ2-7; 8 nucleotides agree with TRBD1. The junction had 9 bases not matched to a gene; V was cut back by 4 bases and J by 7 bases. Germline loops: CDR1 LNHDA, CDR2 SQIVND (reference sequence). The CDR3 runs to 14 residues. The CDR3 sequence: CASSNQGASVEQYF. The DNA of the CDR3 is TGTGCCAGTAGTAACCAGGGGGCGTCGGTGGAGCAGTACTTC.

This clonotype showed up just a few times. The chain carries TRBV20-1 and TRBJ2-5; D is uncertain. V was trimmed by 0 bases and J by 2 bases, leaving 7 bases between them. This CDR3 is built from 13 residues. Germline CDR1 DFQATT, CDR2 SNEGSKA (reference sequence). The CDR3 loop reads CSARDWDQETQYF. CDR3 in DNA: TGCAGTGCTAGAGATTGGGATCAAGAGACCCAGTACTTC.

The rearrangement uses TRBV5-4 and TRBJ1-1; TRBD1 aligns across 10 bases. CDR3 size: 15 residues. Per the germline V gene, CDR1 is SGHNT and CDR2 is YYREEE (reference sequence). J gave up 3 bases and V 5 bases, and 7 bases lay outside the gene matches. The CDR3 DNA sequence: TGTGCCAGCAGTCGACAGGGGGCCGGGGACACTGAAGCTTTCTTT. It codes for CASSRQGAGDTEAFF.

This clonotype appeared many times. The chain uses TRBV6-2 or TRBV6-3 and TRBJ2-1; TRBD1 aligns across 7 bases. The germline V gene encodes CDR1 MNHEY and CDR2 SVGEGT. Unmatched junction bases numbered 6, after V lost 2 bases and J lost 5 bases. The CDR3 runs to 15 residues. CDR3 region: CASSYLRQGNNEQFF. Here the CDR3 DNA reads TGTGCCAGCAGTTACCTGCGACAGGGAAACAATGAGCAGTTCTTC.

Only a few counts were recorded for this clonotype. The chain recombines TRBV18 with TRBJ2-1; D unclear. Germline assignment: CDR1 KGHSH and CDR2 LQKENI. Trimming removed 5 bases at V and 10 bases at J, with 9 bases between. This CDR3 spans 11 amino acids. The CDR3 bases are TGTGCCAGCTCAACTTTTGAGGAGCAGTTCTTC. Encoded protein: CASSTFEEQFF.

The rearrangement links TRBV6-5 to TRBJ1-3; D uncertain. CDR3 size: 13 residues. Trimming shortened V by 6 bases and J by 0 bases, and 6 bases separated the two germline ends. The germline CDR1 and CDR2 sequences are MNHEY and SVGAGI. CDR3 sequence reads: CASRGPSGNTIYF. The CDR3 nucleotides are TGTGCCAGCAGGGGCCCCTCTGGAAACACCATATATTTT.

This clonotype has a count of ten or more. The rearrangement uses TRBV6-5 and TRBJ2-7, with TRBD2 matching 10 bases. The CDR3 totals 15 residues. Germline-derived CDR1 and CDR2 are MNHEY and SVGAGI. With 4 bases clipped from V and 4 bases from J, the junction kept 7 bases outside the gene matches. The DNA of the CDR3 is TGTGCCAGCAGTTCGGGGTTTAGCGGGAGGTACGAGCAGTACTTC. Its translation is CASSSGFSGRYEQYF.

A few counts support this clonotype. V usage is TRBV10-2 and J usage is TRBJ1-2; TRBD1 matches 7 bases. The CDR3 runs to 14 residues. Per the germline V gene, CDR1 is WSHSY and CDR2 is SAAADI. With V trimmed by 0 bases and J by 6 bases, 4 bases remained unmatched. The CDR3 nucleotides read TGCGCCAGCAGTGAGTCGACAGGGTTCGATGGCTACACCTTC. Its translation: CASSESTGFDGYTF.

In its sample, this clonotype was seen many times. V is TRBV4-1 and J is TRBJ1-2, with 8 bases identical to TRBD1. Unmatched junction bases numbered 6, after V lost 4 bases and J lost 2 bases. The CDR3 sequence is 15 residues long. Germline values: CDR1 MGHRA, CDR2 YSYEKL. In DNA form, the CDR3 reads TGCGCCAGCAGCCCGTTGGACAGGGAGAACTATGGCTACACCTTC. Protein product: CASSPLDRENYGYTF.

The J gene is TRBJ1-5, the V gene TRBV28; D unresolved. This CDR3 comprises 12 residues. Looked up from germline, CDR1 is MDHEN and CDR2 is SYDVKM. Trimming shortened V by 2 bases and J by 6 bases, and 5 bases separated the two germline ends. CDR3 region: CASSLGPQPQHF. CDR3 nucleotides: TGTGCCAGCAGTTTAGGGCCTCAGCCCCAGCATTTT.

In this sample, this clonotype turned up many times. This CDR3 reads CASSSRDYHEQYF. DNA of the CDR3: TGTGCCAGCAGCTCCCGGGACTACCACGAGCAGTACTTC. The rearrangement joins TRBV7-9 to TRBJ2-7, with 7 bases that match TRBD2. Per germline, CDR1 SEHNR and CDR2 FQNEAQ (reference sequence). The junction had 5 bases not matched to a gene; V was cut back by 4 bases and J by 5 bases. The CDR3 runs to 13 residues.

This clonotype occurred a few times. This rearrangement joins TRBV7-6 to TRBJ2-5; 7 nucleotides agree with TRBD2. The CDR3 loop spans 16 amino acids. With V trimmed by 6 bases and J by 5 bases, 15 bases remained unmatched. Germline V gene data show CDR1 as SGHVS and CDR2 as FNYEAQ. The CDR3 spells CASRAGRESILETQYF. CDR3 nucleotides: TGTGCCAGCAGGGCGGGGCGGGAGAGTATCTTGGAGACCCAGTACTTC. Supplemented by reference TRBV7-6 and TRBJ2-5, the full variable domain reads GAGVSQSPRYKVTKRGQDVALRCDPISGHVSLYWYRQALGQGPEFLTYFNYEAQQDKSGLPNDRFSAERPEGSISTLTIQRTEQRDSAMYRCASRAGRESILETQYFGPGTRLLVL.

This clonotype was observed many times. The chain carries TRBV24-1 and TRBJ2-1; possible D gene TRBD1, 6 bases. Trimming stripped 3 bases from V and 8 bases from J, with 22 bases between. This CDR3 spans 17 amino acids. Germline-derived CDR1 and CDR2 are KGHDR and SFDVKD. The CDR3 here is CATSDQGFSAAVDEQFF. In DNA form, the CDR3 reads TGTGCCACCAGTGATCAGGGGTTTAGCGCCGCCGTCGATGAGCAGTTCTTC.

This clonotype has at least ten counts. CDR3: CASSAYTPGTPYNEQFF. DNA of the CDR3: TGTGCCAGCAGTGCATACACCCCCGGGACACCGTACAATGAGCAGTTCTTC. J is TRBJ2-1 and V is TRBV12-3 or TRBV12-4; TRBD1 is a possible D gene (6 bases). The CDR3 runs to 17 residues. Between the trimmed V and J ends, which lost 5 bases and 4 bases, there was a span of 21 bases.